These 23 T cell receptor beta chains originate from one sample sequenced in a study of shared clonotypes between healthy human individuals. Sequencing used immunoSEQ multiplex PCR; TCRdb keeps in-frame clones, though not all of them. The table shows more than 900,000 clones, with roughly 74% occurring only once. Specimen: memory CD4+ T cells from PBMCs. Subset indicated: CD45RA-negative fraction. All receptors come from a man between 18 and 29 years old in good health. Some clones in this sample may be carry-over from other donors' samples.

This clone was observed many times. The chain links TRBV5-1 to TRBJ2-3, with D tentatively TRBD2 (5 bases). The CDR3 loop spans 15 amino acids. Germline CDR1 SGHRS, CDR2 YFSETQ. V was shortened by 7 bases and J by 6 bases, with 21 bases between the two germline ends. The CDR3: CASRLPDSFSDTQYF. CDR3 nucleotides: TGCGCCAGCCGTCTCCCGGACTCTTTTTCGGATACGCAGTATTTT.

The CDR3 nucleotides read TGTGCCAGCAGCCCCACGAGGGTGGAAAACGACCACAATGAGCAGTTCTTC. The encoded protein is CASSPTRVENDHNEQFF. The chain recombines TRBV4-2 with TRBJ2-1, with D possibly matching TRBD2 (5 bases). Trimming pared 4 bases from V and 5 bases from J, leaving 21 bases between. The V gene's germline CDR1 is LGHNA and CDR2 YNFKEQ. This CDR3 region has 17 residues.

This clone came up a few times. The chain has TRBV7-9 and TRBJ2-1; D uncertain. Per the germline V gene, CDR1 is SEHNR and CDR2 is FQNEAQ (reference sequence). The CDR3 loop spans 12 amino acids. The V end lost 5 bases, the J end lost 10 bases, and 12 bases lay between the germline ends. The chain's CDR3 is CASSNPAREQFF. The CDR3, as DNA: TGTGCCAGCAGCAACCCTGCGCGGGAGCAGTTCTTC.

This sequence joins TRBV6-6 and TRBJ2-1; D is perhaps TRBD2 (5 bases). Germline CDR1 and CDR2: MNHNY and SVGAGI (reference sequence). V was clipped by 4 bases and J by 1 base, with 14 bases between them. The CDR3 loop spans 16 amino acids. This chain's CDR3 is CASSSTGEKSYNEQFF. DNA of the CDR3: TGTGCCAGCAGTTCCACTGGGGAGAAATCCTACAATGAGCAGTTCTTC.

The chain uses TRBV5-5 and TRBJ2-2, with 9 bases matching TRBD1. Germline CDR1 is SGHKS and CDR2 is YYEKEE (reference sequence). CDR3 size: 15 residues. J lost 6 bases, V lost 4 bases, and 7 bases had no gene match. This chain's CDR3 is CASSPGQGGSGELFF. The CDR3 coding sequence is TGTGCCAGCAGCCCGGGACAGGGAGGGTCCGGGGAGCTGTTTTTT.

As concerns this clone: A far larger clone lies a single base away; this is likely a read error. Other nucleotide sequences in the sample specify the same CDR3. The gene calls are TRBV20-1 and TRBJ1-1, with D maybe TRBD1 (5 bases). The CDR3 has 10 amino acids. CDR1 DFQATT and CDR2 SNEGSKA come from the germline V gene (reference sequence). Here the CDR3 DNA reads TGCAGCGACAGGAACACTGAAGCTTTCTTT. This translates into CSDRNTEAFF.

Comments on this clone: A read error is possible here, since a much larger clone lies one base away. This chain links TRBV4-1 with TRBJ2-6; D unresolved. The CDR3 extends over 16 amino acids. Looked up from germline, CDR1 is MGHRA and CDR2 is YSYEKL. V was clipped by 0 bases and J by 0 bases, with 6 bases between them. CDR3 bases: TGCGCCAGCAGCCAAGATCCCGACTCTGGGGCCAACGTCCTGACTTTC. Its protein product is CASSQDPDSGANVLTF.

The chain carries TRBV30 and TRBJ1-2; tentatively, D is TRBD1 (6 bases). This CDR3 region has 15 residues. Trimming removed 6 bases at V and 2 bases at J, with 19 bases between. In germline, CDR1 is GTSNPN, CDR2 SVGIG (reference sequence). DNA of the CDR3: TGTGCCTGTAAGGGGGGGGCAGGGAAAAACTATGGCTACACCTTC. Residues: CACKGGAGKNYGYTF.

CDR3 in DNA: TGTGCCAGCAGTGCCATAGCTAATGAAAAACTGTTTTTT. This translates into CASSAIANEKLFF. V usage is TRBV2 and J usage is TRBJ1-4; D is unresolved. The V end lost 4 bases, the J end lost 3 bases, and 6 bases lay between the germline ends. The CDR3 has 13 residues. Looked up from germline, CDR1 is SNHLY and CDR2 is FYNNEI.

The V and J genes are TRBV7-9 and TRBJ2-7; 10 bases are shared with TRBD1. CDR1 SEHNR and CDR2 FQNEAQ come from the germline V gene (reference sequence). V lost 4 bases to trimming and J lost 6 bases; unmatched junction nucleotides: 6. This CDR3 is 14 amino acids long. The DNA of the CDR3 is TGTGCCAGCAGCTCGGGACAGGGGATTCGCGAGCAGTACTTC. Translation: CASSSGQGIREQYF.

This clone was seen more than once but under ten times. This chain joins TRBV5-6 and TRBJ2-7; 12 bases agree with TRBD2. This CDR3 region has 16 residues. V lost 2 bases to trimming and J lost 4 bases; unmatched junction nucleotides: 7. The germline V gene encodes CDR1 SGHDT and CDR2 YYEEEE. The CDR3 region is CASSFGLAGIGYEQYF. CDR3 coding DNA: TGTGCCAGCAGCTTTGGACTAGCGGGAATAGGGTACGAGCAGTACTTC.

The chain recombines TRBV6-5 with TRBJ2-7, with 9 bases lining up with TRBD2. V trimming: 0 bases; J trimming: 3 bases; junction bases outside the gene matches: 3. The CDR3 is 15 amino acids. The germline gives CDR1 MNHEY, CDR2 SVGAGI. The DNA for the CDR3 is TGTGCCAGCAGTTACTCCGGACTAGCGATCTACGAGCAGTACTTC. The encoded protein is CASSYSGLAIYEQYF.

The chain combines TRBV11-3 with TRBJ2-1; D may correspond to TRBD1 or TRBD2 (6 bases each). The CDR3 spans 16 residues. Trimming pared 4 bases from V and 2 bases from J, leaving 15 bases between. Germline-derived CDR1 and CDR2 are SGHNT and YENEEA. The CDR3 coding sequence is TGTGCCAGCAGCTGGGGGCGGGGAAGGACCTACAATGAGCAGTTCTTC. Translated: CASSWGRGRTYNEQFF.

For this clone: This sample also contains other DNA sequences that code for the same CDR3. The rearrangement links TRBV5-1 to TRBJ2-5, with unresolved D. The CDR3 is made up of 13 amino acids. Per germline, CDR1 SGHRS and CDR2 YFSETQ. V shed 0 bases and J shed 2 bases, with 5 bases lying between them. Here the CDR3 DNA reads TGCGCCAGCAGCTTGGTCCCACAAGAGACCCAGTACTTC. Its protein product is CASSLVPQETQYF.

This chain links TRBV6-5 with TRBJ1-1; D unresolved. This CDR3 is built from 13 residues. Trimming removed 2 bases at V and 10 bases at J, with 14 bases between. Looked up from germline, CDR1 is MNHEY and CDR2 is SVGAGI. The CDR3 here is CASSYEGNFGAFF. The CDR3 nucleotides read TGTGCCAGCAGTTACGAAGGGAACTTCGGAGCTTTCTTT.

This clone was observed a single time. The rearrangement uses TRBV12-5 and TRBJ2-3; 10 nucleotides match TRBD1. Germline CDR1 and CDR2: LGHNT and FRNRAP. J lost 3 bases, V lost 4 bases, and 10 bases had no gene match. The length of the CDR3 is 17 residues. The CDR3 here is CASGSDRGRFSTDTQYF. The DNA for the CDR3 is TGTGCTAGTGGTTCAGACAGGGGGCGCTTCTCGACAGATACGCAGTATTTT.

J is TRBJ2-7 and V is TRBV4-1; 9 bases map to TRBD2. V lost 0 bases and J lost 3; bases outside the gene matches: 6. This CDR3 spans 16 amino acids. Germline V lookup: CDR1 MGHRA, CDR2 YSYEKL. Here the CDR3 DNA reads TGCGCCAGCAGCCAAGATTTGCGCGGGAGGGGCTACGAGCAGTACTTC. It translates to CASSQDLRGRGYEQYF.

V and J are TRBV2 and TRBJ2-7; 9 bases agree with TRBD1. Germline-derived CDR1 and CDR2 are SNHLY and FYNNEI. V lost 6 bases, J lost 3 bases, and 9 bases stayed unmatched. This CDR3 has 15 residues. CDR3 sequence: CASSDGGTGIYEQYF. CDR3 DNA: TGTGCCAGCAGCGATGGCGGGACAGGGATCTACGAGCAGTACTTC.

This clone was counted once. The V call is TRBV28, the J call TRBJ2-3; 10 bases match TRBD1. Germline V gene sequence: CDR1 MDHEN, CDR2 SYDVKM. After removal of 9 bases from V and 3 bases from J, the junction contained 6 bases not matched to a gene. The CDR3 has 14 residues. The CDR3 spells CASGRTGGTDTQYF. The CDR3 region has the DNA TGTGCCAGTGGGAGGACAGGGGGTACAGATACGCAGTATTTT.

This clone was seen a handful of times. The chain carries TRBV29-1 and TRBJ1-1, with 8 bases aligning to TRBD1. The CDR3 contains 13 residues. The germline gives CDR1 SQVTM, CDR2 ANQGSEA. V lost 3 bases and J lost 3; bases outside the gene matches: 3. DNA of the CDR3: TGCAGCGTTGACGACAGGGGATACACTGAAGCTTTCTTT. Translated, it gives CSVDDRGYTEAFF.

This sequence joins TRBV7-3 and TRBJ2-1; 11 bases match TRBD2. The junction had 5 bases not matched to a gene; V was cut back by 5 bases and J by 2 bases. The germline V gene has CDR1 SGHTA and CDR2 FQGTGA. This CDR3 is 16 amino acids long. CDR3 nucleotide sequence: TGTGCCAGCAGCCCGACTAGCGGGACGCCCTACAATGAGCAGTTCTTC. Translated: CASSPTSGTPYNEQFF. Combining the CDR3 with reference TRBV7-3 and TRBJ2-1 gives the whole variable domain GAGVSQTPSNKVTEKGKYVELRCDPISGHTALYWYRQSLGQGPEFLIYFQGTGAADDSGLPNDRFFAVRPEGSVSTLKIQRTERGDSAVYLCASSPTSGTPYNEQFFGPGTRLTVL.

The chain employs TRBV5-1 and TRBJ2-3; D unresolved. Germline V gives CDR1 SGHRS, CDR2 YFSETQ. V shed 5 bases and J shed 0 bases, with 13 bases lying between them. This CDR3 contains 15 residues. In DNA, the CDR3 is TGCGCCAGCAGTTCCGACATAGCTAGCACAGATACGCAGTATTTT. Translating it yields CASSSDIASTDTQYF.

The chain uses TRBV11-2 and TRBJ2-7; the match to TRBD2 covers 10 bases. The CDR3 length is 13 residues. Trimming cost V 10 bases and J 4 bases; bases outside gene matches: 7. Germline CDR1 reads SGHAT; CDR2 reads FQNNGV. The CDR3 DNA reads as TGTGCCACCGGACTAGCGGTGGAGTACGAGCAGTACTTC. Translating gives CATGLAVEYEQYF.